This T cell receptor (beta chain) was recorded in a study of persistence of HIV-infected CD4 T cells. Unmatched junction bases numbered 12, after V lost 5 bases and J lost 1 base. Germline V gene lookup returns CDR1 SGHVS and CDR2 FQNEAQ. The CDR3 has 17 amino acids. About this clone: The antigen remains undetermined.

Cells were stimulated nonspecifically with anti-CD3/anti-CD28 magnetic beads. Responding CD4+ T cells were sorted by upregulation of both CD40 ligand and CD69. This was the immunoSEQ version 4 assay in survey mode. Generated by immunoSEQ multiplex PCR, the TCRdb table keeps only in-frame clones and is missing some. The profile covers under 45,000 clones, with 89% appearing a single time and approximately 1% taken by the ten largest. The clonotype was recovered from an adult man with HIV who was CMV-seropositive. This rearrangement joins TRBV7-8 to TRBJ2-7, with 9 nucleotides matching TRBD1. The starting material was CD4+ T cells sorted from PBMCs after approximately 19-hour stimulation, obtained from a patient who received antiretroviral therapy. The CDR3 loop reads CASSPARGQGVSYEQYF. The CDR3 coding sequence is TGTGCCAGCAGCCCAGCCCGGGGACAGGGAGTTTCCTACGAGCAGTACTTC.